This T cell receptor (beta chain) was captured in a study of long-term antiretroviral therapy in people with HIV. The wider study: Collection dates of the earliest samples fall about a decade before the 2015 immediate-ART recommendation. Broader study findings: The blood, collected between 2004 and 2017, was possibly taken under older ART regimens. Versus controls, repertoires in people with HIV had narrower CDR3 length ranges.

Survey level was the resolution at which the v3.0 immunoSEQ assay ran. Libraries were prepared by immunoSEQ multiplex PCR; TCRdb keeps only in-frame clonotypes and omits some of them. Of around 40,000 clones in the sample, 80% to 90% were seen once. Trimming pared 3 bases from V and 2 bases from J, leaving 7 bases between. The CDR3 spans 13 residues. Germline lookup yields CDR1 ENHRY and CDR2 SYGVKD. This clone has only a few counts. Its antigen is as yet unknown. The chain uses TRBV10-3 and TRBJ1-2; D gene unclear. The sample here was unsorted PBMCs, taken 2.2 years after starting antiretroviral therapy. This clonotype was sampled from a man aged 18 to 29 with HIV. CDR3 DNA sequence: TGTGCCATCAGTGACGAAGGGAACTATGGCTACACCTTC. Translation gives CAISDEGNYGYTF.